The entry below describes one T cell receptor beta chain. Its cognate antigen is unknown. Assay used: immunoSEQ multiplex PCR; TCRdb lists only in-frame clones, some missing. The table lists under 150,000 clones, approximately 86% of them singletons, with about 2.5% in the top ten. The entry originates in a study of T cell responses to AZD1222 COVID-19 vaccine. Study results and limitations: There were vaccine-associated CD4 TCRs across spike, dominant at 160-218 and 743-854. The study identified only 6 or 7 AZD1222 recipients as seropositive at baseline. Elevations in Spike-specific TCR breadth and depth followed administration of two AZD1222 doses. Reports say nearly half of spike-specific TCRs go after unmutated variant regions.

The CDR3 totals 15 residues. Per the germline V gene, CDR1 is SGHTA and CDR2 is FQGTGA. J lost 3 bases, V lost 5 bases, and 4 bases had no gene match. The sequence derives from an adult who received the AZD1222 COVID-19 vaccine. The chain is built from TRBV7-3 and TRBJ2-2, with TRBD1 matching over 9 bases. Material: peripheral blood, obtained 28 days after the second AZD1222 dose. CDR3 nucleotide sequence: TGTGCCAGCAGCCGGGACAGGGCTGACACCGGGGAGCTGTTTTTT. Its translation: CASSRDRADTGELFF.